This TCR beta chain was documented in a study of CD4 and CD8 cells across lung adenocarcinoma regions. A single record per CDR3 protein comes from TCRdb applying MiXCR to the PCR reads. This sample has more than 3,000 distinct CDR3 sequences, with around three fifths found just once. V lost 1 base and J lost 2; bases outside the gene matches: 6. The CDR3 covers 17 residues. CDR1 is SGHRS, CDR2 YFSETQ, per germline. The chain is built from TRBV5-1 and TRBJ2-3; 11 positions match TRBD2. The sequencing input was CD4+ T cells from the center of a lung tumor. The sequence was collected from a female donor with lung adenocarcinoma. The CD4 and CD8 labels of this study may be unreliable. The CDR3 DNA reads as TGCGCCAGCAGCTTGCGGCTAGCGGGAGGTTACACAGATACGCAGTATTTT. Protein: CASSLRLAGGYTDTQYF.